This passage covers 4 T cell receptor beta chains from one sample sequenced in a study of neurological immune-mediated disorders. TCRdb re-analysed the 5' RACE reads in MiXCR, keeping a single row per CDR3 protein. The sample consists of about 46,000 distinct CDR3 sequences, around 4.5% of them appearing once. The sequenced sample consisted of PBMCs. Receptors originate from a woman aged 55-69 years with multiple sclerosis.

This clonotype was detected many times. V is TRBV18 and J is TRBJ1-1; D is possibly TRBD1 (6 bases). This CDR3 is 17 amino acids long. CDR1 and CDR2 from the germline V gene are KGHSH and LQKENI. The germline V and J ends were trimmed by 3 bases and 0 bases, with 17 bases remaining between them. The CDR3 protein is CASSPRPRTAMNTEAFF. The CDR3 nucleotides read TGTGCCAGCTCACCGAGACCACGGACAGCAATGAACACTGAAGCTTTCTTT. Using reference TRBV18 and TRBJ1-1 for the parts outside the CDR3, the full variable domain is NAGVMQNPRHLVRRRGQEARLRCSPMKGHSHVYWYRQLPEEGLKFMVYLQKENIIDESGMPKERFSAEFPKEGPSILRIQQVVRGDSAAYFCASSPRPRTAMNTEAFFGQGTRLTVV.

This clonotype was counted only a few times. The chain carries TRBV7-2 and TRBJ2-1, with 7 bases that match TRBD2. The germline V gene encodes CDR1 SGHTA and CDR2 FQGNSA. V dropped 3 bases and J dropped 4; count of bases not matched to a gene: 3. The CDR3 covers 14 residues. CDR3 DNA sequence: TGTGCCAGCAGCTTGGGACTAACATACAATGAGCAGTTCTTC. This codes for CASSLGLTYNEQFF.

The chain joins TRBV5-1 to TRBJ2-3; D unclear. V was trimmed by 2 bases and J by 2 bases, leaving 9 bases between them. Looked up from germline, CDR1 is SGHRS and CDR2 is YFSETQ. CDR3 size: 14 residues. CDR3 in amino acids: CASSLVGATDTQYF. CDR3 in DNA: TGCGCCAGCAGCTTAGTCGGAGCCACAGATACGCAGTATTTT.

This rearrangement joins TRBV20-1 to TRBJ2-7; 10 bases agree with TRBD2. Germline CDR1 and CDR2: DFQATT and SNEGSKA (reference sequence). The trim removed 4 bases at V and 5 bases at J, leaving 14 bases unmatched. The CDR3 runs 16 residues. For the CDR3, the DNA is TGCAGTGCTACCCCGCGTCTAGCGGGGGTCGGAGACGAGCAGTACTTC. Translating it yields CSATPRLAGVGDEQYF.